This T cell receptor (beta chain) is from a study of regulatory T cells in long-lasting Graves disease. Researchers made TCR beta libraries by using iRepertoire HTBI primers and running Arm-PCR on CDR3 regions. TCRdb re-derived calls from the multiplex PCR reads in MiXCR, one entry per CDR3 protein. The sample consists of about 460,000 distinct CDR3 sequences, approximately 23% of them appearing once. About this clonotype itself: Its antigen is unknown.

General observations from the study: The study found lower TCR diversity in persistent Graves' patients than in newly diagnosed ones. TRBV28, TRBJ1-2 and TRBJ2-5 were segments that persistent disease favored.

Described time point: persistent/refractory GD, antithyroid drugs over 5 years with positive TRAb. From RNA extracted from PBMCs, the TCR library was made. Germline CDR1 GTSNPN, CDR2 SVGIG (reference sequence). V was clipped by 2 bases and J by 0 bases, with 11 bases between them. The CDR3 extends over 15 amino acids. The sequence came from a female donor with Graves disease. The chain recombines TRBV30 with TRBJ1-5, with D possibly being TRBD1 (5 bases). Sequencing was performed on peripheral blood mononuclear cells (PBMCs), taken when the disease was refractory, from a patient treated with antithyroid drugs. CDR3 loop: CAWSQGAPSNQPQHF. In DNA, the CDR3 is TGTGCCTGGAGTCAAGGGGCCCCTAGCAATCAGCCCCAGCATTTT. The full variable domain, its missing parts supplied by reference TRBV30 and TRBJ1-5, is SQTIHQWPATLVQPVGSPLSLECTVEGTSNPNLYWYRQAAGRGLQLLFYSVGIGQISSEVPQNLSASRPQDRQFILSSKKLLLSDSGFYLCAWSQGAPSNQPQHFGDGTRLSIL.